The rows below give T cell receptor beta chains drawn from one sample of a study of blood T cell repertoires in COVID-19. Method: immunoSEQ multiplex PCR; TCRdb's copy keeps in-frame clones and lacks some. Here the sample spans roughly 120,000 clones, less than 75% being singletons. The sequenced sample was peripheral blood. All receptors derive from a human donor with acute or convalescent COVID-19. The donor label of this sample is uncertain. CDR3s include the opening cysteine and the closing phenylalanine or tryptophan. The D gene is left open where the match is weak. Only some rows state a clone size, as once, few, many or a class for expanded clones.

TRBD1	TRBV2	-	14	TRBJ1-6	TGTGCCAGCAGCGTACAGGGGGAAGGTTCACCCCTCCACTTT	CASSVQGEGSPLHF
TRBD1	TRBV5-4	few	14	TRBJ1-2	TGTGCCAGCAGCAGAGACAGGGGGCTGCGTGGCTACACCTTC	CASSRDRGLRGYTF
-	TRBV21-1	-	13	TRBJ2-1	TGTGCCGGAACACAGGGACGGGGTAATGAGCAGTTCTTC	CAGTQGRGNEQFF
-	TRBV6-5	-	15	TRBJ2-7	TGTGCCAGCAGTTACGGGTGGGGCCTCTCCTACGAGCAGTACTTC	CASSYGWGLSYEQYF
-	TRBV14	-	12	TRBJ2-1	TGTGCCAGCAGCGTCCGCCAGGCAGAGCAGTTCTTC	CASSVRQAEQFF
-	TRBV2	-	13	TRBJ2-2	TGTGCCAGCAGTGAACAGATGACCGGGGAGCTGTTTTTT	CASSEQMTGELFF
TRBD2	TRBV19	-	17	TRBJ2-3	TGTGCCAGTAGTCCGGGGGGGGCTAGGACGCAGCTGGATACGCAGTATTTT	CASSPGGARTQLDTQYF
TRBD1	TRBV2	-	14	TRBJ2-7	TGTGCCAGCAGTTGGGACAGGGGGGCCTACGAGCAGTACTTC	CASSWDRGAYEQYF
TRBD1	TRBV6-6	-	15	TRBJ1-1	TGTGCCAGCAGATCACAGGGGCACGGGGTGACTGAAGCTTTCTTT	CASRSQGHGVTEAFF
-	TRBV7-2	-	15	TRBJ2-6	TGTGCCAGCAGCCTTAACCGGGCTGGGGCCAACGTCCTGACTTTC	CASSLNRAGANVLTF
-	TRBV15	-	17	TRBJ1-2	TGTGCCACCAGCAGAGCAAGAGGTAGGGGCATAGACTATGGCTACACCTTC	CATSRARGRGIDYGYTF
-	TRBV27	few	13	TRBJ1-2	TGTGCCAGCAGCTCCATAGCTAACTATGGCTACACCTTC	CASSSIANYGYTF
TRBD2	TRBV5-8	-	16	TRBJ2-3	TGTGCCAGCAGCTTACTAACTAGCGGGGGAACAGATACGCAGTATTTT	CASSLLTSGGTDTQYF
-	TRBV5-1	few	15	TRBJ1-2	TGCGCCAGCAGCACTGGACAGTCAGCTAACTATGGCTACACCTTC	CASSTGQSANYGYTF
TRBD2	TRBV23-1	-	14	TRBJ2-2	TGCGCCAGCAGTCAGGCTAGCGGGGCCGGGGAGCTGTTTTTT	CASSQASGAGELFF
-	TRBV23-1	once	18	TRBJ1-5	TGCGCCAGCAGTCAAATTGCAGGAGGGGTTAAGCCCAATCAGCCCCAGCATTTT	CASSQIAGGVKPNQPQHF
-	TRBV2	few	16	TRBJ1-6	TGTGCCAGCAGTGAAAGGGAGGGACTTATCGATTCACCCCTCCACTTT	CASSEREGLIDSPLHF
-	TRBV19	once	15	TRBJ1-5	TGTGCCAGTAGTATAGCTCAGGTTAGCAATCAGCCCCAGCATTTT	CASSIAQVSNQPQHF
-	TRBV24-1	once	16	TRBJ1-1	TGTGCCACCAAATCGTTCAAGACAGGATTGAACACTGAAGCTTTCTTT	CATKSFKTGLNTEAFF
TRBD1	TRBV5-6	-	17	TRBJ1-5	TGTGCCAGCAGCTCCAGGGGGCATCATTTAAACAATCAGCCCCAGCATTTT	CASSSRGHHLNNQPQHF
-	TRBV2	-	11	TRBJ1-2	TGTGCCAGCAGGGACATCTATGGCTACACCTTC	CASRDIYGYTF
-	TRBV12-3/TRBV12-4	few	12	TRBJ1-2	TGTGCCAGCAGTTTGACAGCATATGGCTACACCTTC	CASSLTAYGYTF
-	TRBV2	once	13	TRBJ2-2	TGTGCCAGCAGTCGACTAGAGGCCGGGGAGCTGTTTTTT	CASSRLEAGELFF
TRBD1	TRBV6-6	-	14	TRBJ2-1	TGTGCCAGCGCCCCCGGGACAGCGTACAATGAGCAGTTCTTC	CASAPGTAYNEQFF
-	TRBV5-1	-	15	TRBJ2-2	TGCGCCAGCAGCCCCCACAGGGAAACCACCGGGGAGCTGTTTTTT	CASSPHRETTGELFF
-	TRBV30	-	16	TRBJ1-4	TGTGCCTGGAGTGTATCAGGTCGCACGCATAATGAAAAACTGTTTTTT	CAWSVSGRTHNEKLFF
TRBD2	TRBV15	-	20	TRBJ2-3	TGTGCCACCAGCAGAGACTTTAGCGGGGGGAGCGATGGAAGCACAGATACGCAGTATTTT	CATSRDFSGGSDGSTDTQYF
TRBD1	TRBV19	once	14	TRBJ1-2	TGTGCCAGTAGTTTACCAGGGGGAGACTATGGCTACACCTTC	CASSLPGGDYGYTF
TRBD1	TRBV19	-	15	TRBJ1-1	TGTGCCAGTAGTATAGTTTGGCGGCAGGGGGGTGAAGCTTTCTTT	CASSIVWRQGGEAFF
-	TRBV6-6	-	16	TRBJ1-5	TGTGCCAGCAGTTACCCTGCAGCAGGCGGCAATCAGCCCCAGCATTTT	CASSYPAAGGNQPQHF
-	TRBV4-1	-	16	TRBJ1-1	TGCGCCAGCAGCCATTCGCCCAAACAGGGACCATTTAAAGCTTTCTTT	CASSHSPKQGPFKAFF
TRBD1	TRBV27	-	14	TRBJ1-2	TGTGCCAGCAGTTTATCCGGGACAGGGTATGGCTACACCTTC	CASSLSGTGYGYTF
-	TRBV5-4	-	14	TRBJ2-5	TGTGCCAGCAAGGGGGACCTTGGGGAAGAGACCCAGTACTTC	CASKGDLGEETQYF
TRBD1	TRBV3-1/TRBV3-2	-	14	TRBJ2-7	TGTGCCAGCAGCCCTGGACAGGGGAGGAACGAGCAGTACTTC	CASSPGQGRNEQYF
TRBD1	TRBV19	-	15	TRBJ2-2	TGTGCCAGTAGCGAGTGGGACAGGGCCACCGGGGAGCTGTTTTTT	CASSEWDRATGELFF
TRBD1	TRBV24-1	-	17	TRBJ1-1	TGTGCCACCAGTGATTTTGGACAGGGAGAGGAAAACACTGAAGCTTTCTTT	CATSDFGQGEENTEAFF
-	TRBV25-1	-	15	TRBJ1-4	TGTGCCAGCAGTGAATCGGTGACTATTAATGAAAAACTGTTTTTT	CASSESVTINEKLFF
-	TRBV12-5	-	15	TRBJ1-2	TGTGCTAGTGGTTTGTACGGGAAGACTAACTATGGCTACACCTTC	CASGLYGKTNYGYTF
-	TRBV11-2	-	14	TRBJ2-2	TGTGCCAGCAGACCGACAGGGAACACCGGGGAGCTGTTTTTT	CASRPTGNTGELFF
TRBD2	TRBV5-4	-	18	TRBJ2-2	TGTGCCAGCAGCTCGGGGGGACTAGCGGGGGCGAACACCGGGGAGCTGTTTTTT	CASSSGGLAGANTGELFF
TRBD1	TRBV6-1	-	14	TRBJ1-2	TGTGCCAGCAGTGCCGACAGGGGGAGCTATGGCTACACCTTC	CASSADRGSYGYTF
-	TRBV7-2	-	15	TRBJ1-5	TGTGCCAGCAGCCCGGGACTCCGGGGCAATCAGCCCCAGCATTTT	CASSPGLRGNQPQHF